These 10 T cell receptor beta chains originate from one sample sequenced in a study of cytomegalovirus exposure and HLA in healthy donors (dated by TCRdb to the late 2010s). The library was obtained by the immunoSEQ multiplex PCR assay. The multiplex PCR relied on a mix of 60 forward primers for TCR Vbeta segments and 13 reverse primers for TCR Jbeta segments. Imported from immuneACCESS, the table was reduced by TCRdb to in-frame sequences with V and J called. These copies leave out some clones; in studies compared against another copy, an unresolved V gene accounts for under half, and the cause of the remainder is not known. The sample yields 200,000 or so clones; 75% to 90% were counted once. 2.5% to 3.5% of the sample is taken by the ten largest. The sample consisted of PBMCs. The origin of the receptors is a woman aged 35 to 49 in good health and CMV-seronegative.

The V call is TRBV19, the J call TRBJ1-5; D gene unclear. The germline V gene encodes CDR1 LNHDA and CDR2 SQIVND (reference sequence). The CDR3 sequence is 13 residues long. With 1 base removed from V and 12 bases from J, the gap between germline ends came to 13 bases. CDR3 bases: TGTGCCAGTAGTATAGCCTCGGGAGAAGACCAGCATTTT. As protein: CASSIASGEDQHF.

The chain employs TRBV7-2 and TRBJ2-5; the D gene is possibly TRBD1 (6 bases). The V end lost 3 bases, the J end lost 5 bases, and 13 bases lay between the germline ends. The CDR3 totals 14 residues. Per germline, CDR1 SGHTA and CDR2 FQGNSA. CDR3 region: CASSFGLQGETQYF. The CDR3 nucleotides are TGTGCCAGCAGCTTTGGACTTCAGGGGGAGACCCAGTACTTC.

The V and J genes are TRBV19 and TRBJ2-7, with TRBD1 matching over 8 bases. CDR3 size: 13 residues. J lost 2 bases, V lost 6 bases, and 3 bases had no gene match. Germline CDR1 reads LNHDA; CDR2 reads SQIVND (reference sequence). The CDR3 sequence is CASRATGAYEQYF. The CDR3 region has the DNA TGTGCCAGTAGGGCGACAGGGGCCTACGAGCAGTACTTC. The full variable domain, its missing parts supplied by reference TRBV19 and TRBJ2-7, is DGGITQSPKYLFRKEGQNVTLSCEQNLNHDAMYWYRQDPGQGLRLIYYSQIVNDFQKGDIAEGYSVSREKKESFPLTVTSAQKNPTAFYLCASRATGAYEQYFGPGTRLTVT.

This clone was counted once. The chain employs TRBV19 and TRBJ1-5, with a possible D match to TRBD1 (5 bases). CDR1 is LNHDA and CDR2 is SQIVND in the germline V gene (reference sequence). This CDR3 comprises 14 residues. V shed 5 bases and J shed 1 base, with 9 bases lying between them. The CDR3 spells CASSWQGSNQPQHF. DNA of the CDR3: TGTGCCAGTAGTTGGCAGGGAAGCAATCAGCCCCAGCATTTT.

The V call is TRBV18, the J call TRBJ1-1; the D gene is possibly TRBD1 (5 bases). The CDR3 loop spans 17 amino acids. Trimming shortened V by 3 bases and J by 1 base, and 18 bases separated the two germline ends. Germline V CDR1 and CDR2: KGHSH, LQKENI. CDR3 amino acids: CASSPYPGGGTNTEAFF. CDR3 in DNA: TGTGCCAGCTCACCTTATCCGGGGGGAGGGACGAACACTGAAGCTTTCTTT.

The chain's CDR3 is CASSWTVGQPQHF. CDR3 bases: TGTGCCAGCAGTTGGACTGTGGGTCAGCCCCAGCATTTT. The V and J genes are TRBV28 and TRBJ1-5; D not certain. The CDR3 runs 13 residues. CDR1 and CDR2 from the germline V gene are MDHEN and SYDVKM. V lost 4 bases to trimming and J lost 6 bases, with 10 bases between them.

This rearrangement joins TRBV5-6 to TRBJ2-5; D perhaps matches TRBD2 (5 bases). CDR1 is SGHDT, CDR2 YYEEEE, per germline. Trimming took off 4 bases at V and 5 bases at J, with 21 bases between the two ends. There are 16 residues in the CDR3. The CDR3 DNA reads TGTGCCAGCAGCGGGGATCAGCGGAGGTCTTGGGAGACCCAGTACTTC. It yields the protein CASSGDQRRSWETQYF.

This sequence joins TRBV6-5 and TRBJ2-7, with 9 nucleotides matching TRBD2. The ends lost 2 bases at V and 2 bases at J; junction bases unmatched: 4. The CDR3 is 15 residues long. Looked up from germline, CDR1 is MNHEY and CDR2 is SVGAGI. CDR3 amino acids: CASSYQAGGTYEQYF. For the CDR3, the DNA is TGTGCCAGCAGTTACCAGGCGGGGGGGACCTACGAGCAGTACTTC.

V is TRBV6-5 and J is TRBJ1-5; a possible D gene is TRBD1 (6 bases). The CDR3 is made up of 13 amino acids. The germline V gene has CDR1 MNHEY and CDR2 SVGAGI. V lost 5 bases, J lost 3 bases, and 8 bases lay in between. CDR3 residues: CASSDRNNQPQHF. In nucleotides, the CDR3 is TGTGCCAGCAGTGACAGGAACAATCAGCCCCAGCATTTT.

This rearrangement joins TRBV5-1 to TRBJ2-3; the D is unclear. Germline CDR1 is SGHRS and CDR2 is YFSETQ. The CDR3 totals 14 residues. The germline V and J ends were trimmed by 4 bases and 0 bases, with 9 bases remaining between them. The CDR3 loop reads CASSGGSSTDTQYF. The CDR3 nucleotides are TGCGCCAGCAGCGGCGGTTCTAGCACAGATACGCAGTATTTT.